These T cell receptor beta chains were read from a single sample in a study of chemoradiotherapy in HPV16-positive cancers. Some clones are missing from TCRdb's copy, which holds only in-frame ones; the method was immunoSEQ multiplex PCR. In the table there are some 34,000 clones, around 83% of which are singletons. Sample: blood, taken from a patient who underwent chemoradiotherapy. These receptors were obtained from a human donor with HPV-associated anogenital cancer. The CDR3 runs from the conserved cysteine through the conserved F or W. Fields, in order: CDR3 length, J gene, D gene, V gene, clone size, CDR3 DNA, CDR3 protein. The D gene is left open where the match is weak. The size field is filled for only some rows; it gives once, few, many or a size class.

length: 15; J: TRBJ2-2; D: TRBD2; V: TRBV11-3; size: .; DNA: TGTGCCAGCAGCTTAGATAGTAGCGGGGCCGGGGAGCTGTTTTTT; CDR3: CASSLDSSGAGELFF
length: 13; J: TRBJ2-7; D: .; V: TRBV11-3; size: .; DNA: TGTGCCAGCAGCCGATCGGGCTCCTACGAGCAGTACTTC; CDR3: CASSRSGSYEQYF
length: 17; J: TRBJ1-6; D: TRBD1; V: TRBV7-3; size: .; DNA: TGTGCCAGCAGCTTAACGGGACAGAGGTCCTATAATTCACCCCTCCACTTT; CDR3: CASSLTGQRSYNSPLHF
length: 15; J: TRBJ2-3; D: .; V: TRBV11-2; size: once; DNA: TGTGCCAGCAGCTTAAAGGGTCTTCAAGCAGATACGCAGTATTTT; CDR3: CASSLKGLQADTQYF
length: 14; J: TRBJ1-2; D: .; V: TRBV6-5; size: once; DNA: TGTGCCAGCAGGTCCTCGACGGTTAACTATGGCTACACCTTC; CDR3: CASRSSTVNYGYTF
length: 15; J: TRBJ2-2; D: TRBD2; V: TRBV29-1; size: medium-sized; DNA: TGCAGCGTTGAAGCTCCGGGGGGGAGGATCGGGGAGCTGTTTTTT; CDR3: CSVEAPGGRIGELFF
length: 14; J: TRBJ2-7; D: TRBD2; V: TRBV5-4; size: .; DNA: TGTGCCAGCAGCCTCCCGGGAGGGGGATTCGAGCAGTACTTC; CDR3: CASSLPGGGFEQYF
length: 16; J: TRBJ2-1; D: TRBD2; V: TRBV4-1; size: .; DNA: TGCGCCAGCAGCCAAGAATGGCTAGCGGGCAACAATGAGCAGTTCTTC; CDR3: CASSQEWLAGNNEQFF
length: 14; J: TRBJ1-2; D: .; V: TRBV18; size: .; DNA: TGTGCCAGCTCGTCAGACCAGGGCTCGTATGGCTACACCTTC; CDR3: CASSSDQGSYGYTF
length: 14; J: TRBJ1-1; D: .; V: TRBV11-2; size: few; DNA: TGTGCCAGCAGCTTAGTTGCAGGGGACACTGAAGCTTTCTTT; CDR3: CASSLVAGDTEAFF